These 29 T cell receptor beta chains came from one sample sequenced in a study of blood T cell repertoires in COVID-19. Assay used: immunoSEQ multiplex PCR; TCRdb lists only in-frame clones, some missing. The sample holds 45,000 or so clones, 70% to 90% seen once. The sample was peripheral blood. The receptors here all came from a man aged 35-49 years with active COVID-19.

The chain combines TRBV29-1 with TRBJ2-5; perhaps TRBD2 as D (6 bases). The CDR3 consists of 12 residues. V lost 7 bases and J 4 bases, leaving 13 bases between the germline ends. Germline values: CDR1 SQVTM, CDR2 ANQGSEA. The CDR3 DNA follows: TGCAGCGCCGGTGGGGGAGGAGAGACCCAGTACTTC. As protein: CSAGGGGETQYF.

This chain links TRBV6-5 with TRBJ2-3; tentatively, D is TRBD2 (6 bases). Germline CDR1 is MNHEY and CDR2 is SVGAGI. V was trimmed by 8 bases and J by 4 bases, leaving 16 bases between them. The CDR3 has 14 amino acids. CDR3 in DNA: TGTGCCAGCGGGACTTCCCGTCGTGCAGATACGCAGTATTTT. Encoded protein: CASGTSRRADTQYF.

On this clone itself: Distinct nucleotide sequences in the sample also encode this CDR3. The chain's CDR3 is CSVKDRGRQETQYF. The CDR3 DNA is TGCAGCGTGAAGGACAGGGGGCGGCAAGAGACCCAGTACTTC. The chain joins TRBV29-1 to TRBJ2-5; 11 bases are a match to TRBD1. The germline CDR1 and CDR2 sequences are SQVTM and ANQGSEA. The CDR3 sequence is 14 residues long. Trimming took 6 bases from V and 2 from J; bases not matched to a gene: 5.

CDR3 residues: CASSSLQGSSTDTQYF. The CDR3 coding sequence is TGCGCCAGCAGCTCACTCCAGGGTTCCAGCACAGATACGCAGTATTTT. This chain uses TRBV5-1 with TRBJ2-3, with D perhaps TRBD1 (5 bases). The length of the CDR3 is 16 residues. Between the trimmed V and J ends, which lost 3 bases and 0 bases, there was a span of 14 bases. The germline V gene encodes CDR1 SGHRS and CDR2 YFSETQ.

The gene calls are TRBV18 and TRBJ1-5, with 10 bases aligning to TRBD1. V lost 2 bases and J lost 4; bases outside the gene matches: 5. In germline, CDR1 is KGHSH, CDR2 LQKENI. The CDR3 has 16 residues. The CDR3: CASSPTGQGFNQPQHF. The CDR3 region has the DNA TGTGCCAGCTCACCAACGGGACAGGGGTTTAATCAGCCCCAGCATTTT.

The chain combines TRBV5-6 with TRBJ1-1, with D maybe TRBD1 (5 bases). The germline V gene has CDR1 SGHDT and CDR2 YYEEEE. Trimming stripped 0 bases from V and 3 bases from J, with 12 bases between. The CDR3 loop spans 15 amino acids. DNA for the CDR3: TGTGCCAGCAGCTTGGGCTTCGACAGAGACACTGAAGCTTTCTTT. The encoded protein is CASSLGFDRDTEAFF.

The chain has TRBV27 and TRBJ1-6; D call uncertain. The germline V and J ends were trimmed by 6 bases and 14 bases, with 23 bases remaining between them. Looked up from germline, CDR1 is MNHEY and CDR2 is SMNVEV (reference sequence). This CDR3 has 15 amino acids. The CDR3 bases are TGTGCCAGCAGGCGACGCGTTTCCAGCGACGGATCCCTCCACTTT. Translation: CASRRRVSSDGSLHF.

The chain carries TRBV15 and TRBJ2-1; 9 positions agree with TRBD2. This CDR3 is built from 17 residues. Trimming cost V 0 bases and J 3 bases; bases outside gene matches: 6. The germline V gene encodes CDR1 LNHNV and CDR2 YYDKDF (reference sequence). The CDR3 coding sequence is TGTGCCACCAGCAGAGACCGACTAGCGGATGTCTACAATGAGCAGTTCTTC. Amino acids: CATSRDRLADVYNEQFF.

This clone has just one count. The chain couples TRBV7-8 to TRBJ2-5; 7 bases align to TRBD2. The junction had 11 bases not matched to a gene; V was cut back by 5 bases and J by 5 bases. The germline V gene has CDR1 SGHVS and CDR2 FQNEAQ. The CDR3 extends over 15 amino acids. The CDR3 is CASSKRGGSSETQYF. CDR3 nucleotide sequence: TGTGCCAGCAGCAAAAGGGGCGGGAGCTCTGAGACCCAGTACTTC.

V gene TRBV18 combines with J gene TRBJ2-7, with 13 bases matching TRBD2. From germline, CDR1 is KGHSH and CDR2 LQKENI. This CDR3 region has 16 residues. The V segment lost 3 bases and the J segment 5 bases; nucleotides outside the gene matches: 7. CDR3 nucleotide sequence: TGTGCCAGCTCACCCACGACCGGGACTAGCGGGAACGAGCAGTACTTC. Amino acid sequence: CASSPTTGTSGNEQYF.

The chain links TRBV7-6 to TRBJ1-2; 9 positions match TRBD1. V trimming: 4 bases; J trimming: 5 bases; junction bases outside the gene matches: 11. This CDR3 has 16 amino acids. CDR1 and CDR2 from the germline V gene are SGHVS and FNYEAQ. The CDR3 reads CASSCYRGHFRYGYTF. The CDR3 DNA reads TGTGCCAGCAGCTGCTACAGGGGGCATTTTCGTTATGGCTACACCTTC. Full variable domain (outside the CDR3, taken from reference TRBV7-6 and TRBJ1-2): GAGVSQSPRYKVTKRGQDVALRCDPISGHVSLYWYRQALGQGPEFLTYFNYEAQQDKSGLPNDRFSAERPEGSISTLTIQRTEQRDSAMYRCASSCYRGHFRYGYTFGSGTRLTVV.

J is TRBJ2-7 and V is TRBV4-2, with 7 bases identical to TRBD1. Trimming removed 6 bases from V and 2 bases from J; junction bases left unmatched: 16. This CDR3 is 17 amino acids long. Germline values: CDR1 LGHNA, CDR2 YNFKEQ. Here the CDR3 reads CASSLRDSEIQTYEQYF. CDR3 coding DNA: TGTGCCAGCAGTCTCCGGGACAGCGAAATCCAGACCTACGAGCAGTACTTC.

CDR3 nucleotide sequence: TGTGCCAGCAGCTTGGACAGAGCTAATGAAAAACTGTTTTTT. Translation: CASSLDRANEKLFF. The chain links TRBV5-8 to TRBJ1-4; D not resolved. This CDR3 contains 14 residues. Germline V gene data show CDR1 as SGHTS and CDR2 as YDEGEE. Trimming pared 0 bases from V and 3 bases from J, leaving 6 bases between.

There are a few counts of this clone. This chain uses TRBV14 with TRBJ2-2; 10 bases fit TRBD2. Germline V gene data show CDR1 as SGHDN and CDR2 as FVKESK. V shed 6 bases and J 4 bases; nucleotides not matched to a gene: 2. The CDR3 is 14 amino acids. CDR3 loop: CASRGLAPTGELFF. For the CDR3, the DNA is TGTGCCAGCAGGGGACTAGCGCCCACCGGGGAGCTGTTTTTT.

The chain links TRBV19 to TRBJ2-7; 12 nucleotides agree with TRBD2. The CDR3 sequence is 15 residues long. Trimming took 5 bases from V and 2 from J; bases not matched to a gene: 4. Germline CDR1 reads LNHDA; CDR2 reads SQIVND (reference sequence). The CDR3 DNA reads as TGTGCCAGTAGTGTGACTAGCGGGAGAACCTACGAGCAGTACTTC. Its translation: CASSVTSGRTYEQYF.

V usage is TRBV9 and J usage is TRBJ1-4, with D possibly being TRBD1 (5 bases). The CDR3 covers 15 residues. Trimming took 0 bases from V and 3 from J, leaving 9 bases between them. Germline lookup yields CDR1 SGDLS and CDR2 YYNGEE. The CDR3: CASSVESTANEKLFF. CDR3 nucleotides: TGTGCCAGCAGCGTAGAGTCGACAGCTAATGAAAAACTGTTTTTT.

The chain uses TRBV10-1 and TRBJ2-2; D not certain. The CDR3 has 14 amino acids. V was shortened by 10 bases and J by 4 bases, with 16 bases between the two germline ends. Germline lookup yields CDR1 WNHNN and CDR2 SYGVQD (reference sequence). The CDR3 sequence is CATNLGPGTGELFF. CDR3 in DNA: TGCGCCACGAACCTAGGCCCCGGCACCGGGGAGCTGTTTTTT.

This clone came up once. The chain recombines TRBV6-5 with TRBJ2-7, with TRBD2 matching 8 bases. The germline V gene encodes CDR1 MNHEY and CDR2 SVGAGI. Trimming took 5 bases from V and 0 from J; bases not matched to a gene: 6. The CDR3 has 15 residues. Written as DNA, the CDR3 is TGTGCCAGCAGTCTTTCGCGGGAGGACTCCTACGAGCAGTACTTC. Residues: CASSLSREDSYEQYF.

As DNA, the CDR3 is TGTGCCAGCAGCCAGCCCCGGGACAGGAAAGAGACCCAGTACTTC. Its protein product is CASSQPRDRKETQYF. The rearrangement links TRBV3-1 (or the pseudogene TRBV3-2) to TRBJ2-5, with 8 bases lining up with TRBD1. The CDR3 sequence is 15 residues long. Germline CDR1 and CDR2: LGHDT and YNNKEL (reference sequence). The ends lost 3 bases at V and 3 bases at J; junction bases unmatched: 6.

The rearrangement uses TRBV7-3 and TRBJ2-3; a possible D gene is TRBD1 (5 bases). This CDR3 is 14 amino acids long. V shed 2 bases and J shed 4 bases, with 10 bases lying between them. Germline V lookup: CDR1 SGHTA, CDR2 FQGTGA. The DNA of the CDR3 is TGTGCCAGCAGCTTAGACAGTCCCCCAGATACGCAGTATTTT. It codes for CASSLDSPPDTQYF.

This chain connects TRBV7-6 to TRBJ1-1; tentative D call: TRBD1 (6 bases). Germline V gives CDR1 SGHVS, CDR2 FNYEAQ. V lost 4 bases and J 5 bases, leaving 17 bases between the germline ends. CDR3 length: 15 amino acids. This CDR3 reads CASSSPTGGVTEAFF. As DNA, the CDR3 is TGTGCCAGCAGCTCTCCTACGGGGGGCGTTACTGAAGCTTTCTTT.

The CDR3 loop is CASSYHRGDSNQPQHF. For the CDR3, the DNA is TGTGCCAGTAGCTACCACAGGGGTGACAGCAATCAGCCCCAGCATTTT. The chain carries TRBV19 and TRBJ1-5; TRBD1 aligns across 7 bases. The CDR3 sequence is 16 residues long. With 6 bases clipped from V and 1 base from J, the junction kept 9 bases outside the gene matches. Germline CDR1 is LNHDA and CDR2 is SQIVND (reference sequence).

This chain connects TRBV19 to TRBJ2-1; perhaps TRBD1 as D (5 bases). Germline CDR1 and CDR2: LNHDA and SQIVND (reference sequence). V lost 4 bases and J 0 bases, leaving 10 bases between the germline ends. The CDR3 has 15 amino acids. This chain's CDR3 is CASSSGTGSYNEQFF. The CDR3 coding sequence is TGTGCCAGTAGTAGTGGTACAGGCTCCTACAATGAGCAGTTCTTC.

The rearrangement joins TRBV15 to TRBJ2-5; D ambiguous. The germline V gene has CDR1 LNHNV and CDR2 YYDKDF (reference sequence). Deletions cut 0 bases from V and 0 bases from J, with 8 bases between. This CDR3 is built from 15 residues. CDR3 loop: CATSRDRRYQETQYF. The DNA for the CDR3 is TGTGCCACCAGCAGAGATAGGAGATACCAAGAGACCCAGTACTTC.

This clone appeared a single time. V usage is TRBV28 and J usage is TRBJ1-3, with D possibly matching TRBD1 (5 bases). Trimming shortened V by 11 bases and J by 1 base, and 18 bases separated the two germline ends. Germline V gene lookup returns CDR1 MDHEN and CDR2 SYDVKM. The CDR3 extends over 15 amino acids. Written as DNA, the CDR3 is TGTGCCTCCCTCGCGGGGGTTGGGTCTGGAAACACCATATATTTT. This encodes CASLAGVGSGNTIYF.

This sequence joins TRBV7-9 and TRBJ2-1; 8 bases fit TRBD2. This CDR3 is 18 amino acids long. CDR1 is SEHNR and CDR2 is FQNEAQ in the germline V gene (reference sequence). The V segment lost 1 base and the J segment 8 bases; nucleotides outside the gene matches: 16. CDR3 nucleotides: TGTGCCAGCAGCTTAGTGGCAGGGTCACGTCTAGCGGGTCATGAGCAGTTCTTC. Its translation: CASSLVAGSRLAGHEQFF.

The genes are TRBV2 and TRBJ1-1; D possibly corresponds to TRBD1 (5 bases). V dropped 7 bases and J dropped 5 bases, with 14 bases sitting between them. The CDR3 length is 13 residues. Germline values: CDR1 SNHLY, CDR2 FYNNEI. The CDR3 sequence: CASTPGGVTEAFF. Here the CDR3 DNA reads TGTGCCAGCACCCCGGGGGGAGTGACTGAAGCTTTCTTT.

The chain is built from TRBV29-1 and TRBJ2-1, with 10 bases lining up with TRBD1. Germline V lookup: CDR1 SQVTM, CDR2 ANQGSEA. The CDR3 is made up of 13 amino acids. V gave up 6 bases and J gave up 10 bases; unmatched junction bases: 9. CDR3 loop: CSVSPGQGREQFF. CDR3 in DNA: TGCAGCGTGAGTCCGGGACAGGGGCGGGAGCAGTTCTTC.

The chain uses TRBV27 and TRBJ1-1; D not certain. V was trimmed by 6 bases and J by 10 bases, leaving 21 bases between them. This CDR3 region has 14 residues. The germline V gene encodes CDR1 MNHEY and CDR2 SMNVEV (reference sequence). CDR3 DNA sequence: TGTGCCAGCAGCCTATCACCCTCTAGTCAACGAGCTTTCTTT. It encodes CASSLSPSSQRAFF.